These T cell receptor beta chains were read from a single sample in a study of cytomegalovirus exposure and HLA in healthy donors. Some clones are missing from TCRdb's copy, which holds only in-frame ones; the method was immunoSEQ multiplex PCR. The sample lists a few hundred thousand clones; 80% were seen once. Sequencing was carried out using PBMCs. These receptors were obtained from a girl aged 2 to 9 in good health and CMV-seronegative. CDR3s include the opening cysteine and the closing phenylalanine or tryptophan. The order of the fields is V gene, D gene, clone size, J gene, CDR3 protein, CDR3 DNA. A D gene is named only where the DNA matches it firmly. Clone size is shown for a subset of rows, as once, few, many or a class of expanded clone.

TRBV5-5	TRBD1	once	TRBJ2-1	CASSPTGANEQFF	TGTGCCAGCAGTCCGACAGGGGCCAATGAGCAGTTCTTC
TRBV5-1	NA	once	TRBJ1-3	CASSPQGQGNTIYF	TGCGCCAGCAGCCCGCAGGGGCAAGGAAACACCATATATTTT
TRBV18	TRBD1	NA	TRBJ1-2	CASSPRNGGTANYYGYTF	TGTGCCAGCTCACCGCGGAATGGAGGGACAGCGAATTACTATGGCTACACCTTC
TRBV6-1	NA	NA	TRBJ2-7	CASSPRVESYEQYF	TGTGCCAGCAGCCCGAGGGTTGAGTCCTACGAGCAGTACTTC
TRBV5-6	TRBD1	NA	TRBJ2-7	CASSSYRDRGDEQYF	TGTGCCAGCAGCTCATACCGGGACAGGGGGGACGAGCAGTACTTC
TRBV14	NA	NA	TRBJ1-4	CASSQRRLNEKLFF	TGTGCCAGCAGCCAGAGGCGGTTAAATGAAAAACTGTTTTTT
TRBV7-6	TRBD1	few	TRBJ2-7	CASSTGGSLSEQYF	TGTGCCAGCAGCACAGGGGGCAGCCTCTCCGAGCAGTACTTC
TRBV28	TRBD2	NA	TRBJ2-1	CASSSGLAGLGLTGREQFF	TGTGCCAGCAGTTCGGGACTAGCGGGACTCGGGCTAACGGGGCGCGAGCAGTTCTTC
TRBV7-6	NA	NA	TRBJ2-1	CASSLALGNEQFF	TGTGCCAGCAGCTTAGCGCTCGGGAATGAGCAGTTCTTC
TRBV19	NA	NA	TRBJ1-5	CASSITIGGGAGQPQHF	TGTGCCAGTAGTATAACAATTGGGGGGGGCGCAGGGCAGCCCCAGCATTTT